These T cell receptor beta chains were read from a single sample in a study of T cells in localized non-small cell lung cancer. Generated by immunoSEQ multiplex PCR, the TCRdb table keeps only in-frame clones and is missing some. The sample includes fewer than 2,000 clones, 34% of them seen just once. This sample comprised lung tumor tissue, obtained before any cancer treatment. The receptors were gathered from an older male donor with stage III squamous cell lung carcinoma. The CDR3 runs from the conserved cysteine through the conserved F or W. Each record gives: D gene, clone size, J gene, V gene, CDR3 protein, CDR3 DNA. A D gene is named only where the DNA matches it firmly. The size entry is marked missing in some rows and otherwise reads once, few, many or a size class.

d_gene: NA
abundance: NA
j_gene: TRBJ1-1
v_gene: TRBV19
CDR3aa: CASSIGGPSTEAFF
CDR3nt: TGTGCCAGTAGTATCGGGGGGCCTAGCACTGAAGCTTTCTTT

d_gene: NA
abundance: NA
j_gene: TRBJ1-2
v_gene: TRBV18
CDR3aa: CASSPPGVGYTF
CDR3nt: TGTGCCAGCTCACCACCAGGGGTTGGCTACACCTTC

d_gene: TRBD1
abundance: few
j_gene: TRBJ1-3
v_gene: TRBV30
CDR3aa: CAWRIKLDRISGNTIYF
CDR3nt: TGTGCCTGGAGGATTAAACTGGACAGGATCTCTGGAAACACCATATATTTT

d_gene: NA
abundance: NA
j_gene: TRBJ2-2
v_gene: TRBV7-5
CDR3aa: CASSPKQGPNTGKLFF
CDR3nt: TGTGCCAGCAGCCCAAAACAGGGTCCGAACACCGGGAAGCTGTTTTTT

d_gene: NA
abundance: few
j_gene: TRBJ1-2
v_gene: TRBV16
CDR3aa: CASSPSMSSYGYTF
CDR3nt: TGTGCCAGCAGCCCATCAATGTCCAGCTATGGCTACACCTTC

d_gene: NA
abundance: NA
j_gene: TRBJ1-2
v_gene: TRBV28
CDR3aa: CASSTRTRGLGYTF
CDR3nt: TGTGCCAGCAGTACCCGGACAAGGGGACTTGGCTACACCTTC

d_gene: NA
abundance: NA
j_gene: TRBJ1-4
v_gene: TRBV30
CDR3aa: CAWAVGGGNEKLFF
CDR3nt: TGTGCCTGGGCCGTGGGTGGGGGTAATGAAAAACTGTTTTTT

d_gene: TRBD1
abundance: medium-sized
j_gene: TRBJ2-3
v_gene: TRBV11-3
CDR3aa: CASSQTGGLTDTQYF
CDR3nt: TGTGCCAGCAGCCAAACAGGGGGGCTCACAGATACGCAGTATTTT

d_gene: NA
abundance: few
j_gene: TRBJ2-5
v_gene: TRBV11-3
CDR3aa: CASSVMTGEGETQYF
CDR3nt: TGTGCCAGCAGCGTAATGACAGGGGAGGGAGAGACCCAGTACTTC

d_gene: NA
abundance: NA
j_gene: TRBJ1-5
v_gene: TRBV19
CDR3aa: CASKNRADNNQPQHF
CDR3nt: TGTGCCAGTAAAAACAGGGCAGATAACAATCAGCCCCAGCATTTT

d_gene: TRBD1
abundance: NA
j_gene: TRBJ1-1
v_gene: TRBV29-1
CDR3aa: CSVVTGGTEAFF
CDR3nt: TGCAGCGTTGTAACAGGGGGCACTGAAGCTTTCTTT

d_gene: NA
abundance: few
j_gene: TRBJ2-2
v_gene: TRBV12-5
CDR3aa: CASTAGAGINTGELFF
CDR3nt: TGTGCCAGCACCGCCGGCGCAGGGATAAACACCGGGGAGCTGTTTTTT